Listed here is a single TCR beta chain. The data were obtained in a study of cytomegalovirus exposure and HLA in healthy donors. Study summary: An earlier analysis found some 100 million unique TCR beta sequences from 200 million or so T cells. Drawn from HLA-typed donors, approximately 85 million unique TCRs were held in an early data release.

Germline CDR1 is SGHRS and CDR2 is YFSETQ. The CDR3 loop spans 17 amino acids. The ends were cut back, 4 bases at V and 6 bases at J, with 26 bases in the middle. Both 60 Vbeta primers and 13 Jbeta primers went into the PCR. Source study methods: Among the unique TCR beta chains that a later analysis counted, about 81 million in all, 9.5 million to 11 million were shared. Some clones are missing from TCRdb's copy, which holds only in-frame ones; the method was immunoSEQ multiplex PCR. V, J and clone size reflect that table, while D and trimming were determined from the DNA. This sample has 150,000 to 200,000 clones, with approximately 72% found just once.

The genes are TRBV5-1 and TRBJ2-7, with D possibly TRBD2 on 5 matching bases. The source is a human donor in good health. Sequenced sample: PBMCs. The CDR3 DNA reads TGCGCCAGCAGCCCAAGTCCGGACTCTGGAATATTGGGCGAGCAGTACTTC. This gives the protein CASSPSPDSGILGEQYF. Looking up the rest from reference TRBV5-1 and TRBJ2-7 gives the full variable domain: KAGVTQTPRYLIKTRGQQVTLSCSPISGHRSVSWYQQTPGQGLQFLFEYFSETQRNKGNFPGRFSGRQFSNSRSEMNVSTLELGDSALYLCASSPSPDSGILGEQYFGPGTRLTVT.